The 20 T cell receptor beta chains given below trace back to one sample, sequenced in a study of T cell changes during pregnancy in multiple sclerosis. Clones were read by immunoSEQ multiplex PCR, and TCRdb kept only the in-frame ones, dropping some. The top ten clones hold less than 1.5% of a sample with about 36,000 clones, roughly 92% of them seen once. Material: PBMCs (not recorded whether the cells were cultured). These receptors were collected from a female donor with multiple sclerosis, enrolled in a pregnancy study.

This clone was counted between two and nine times. J is TRBJ2-7 and V is TRBV5-1, with D possibly matching TRBD1 (5 bases). Trimming left V 5 bases short and J 1 base short, with 13 bases between. This CDR3 region has 14 residues. Germline-derived CDR1 and CDR2 are SGHRS and YFSETQ. CDR3: CASRPSGLSYEQYF. CDR3 DNA sequence: TGCGCCAGCAGGCCCTCAGGGTTGTCCTACGAGCAGTACTTC. The whole variable domain, filled in from reference TRBV5-1 and TRBJ2-7, reads KAGVTQTPRYLIKTRGQQVTLSCSPISGHRSVSWYQQTPGQGLQFLFEYFSETQRNKGNFPGRFSGRQFSNSRSEMNVSTLELGDSALYLCASRPSGLSYEQYFGPGTRLTVT.

The rearrangement joins TRBV11-1 to TRBJ2-3; D not certain. Trimming left V 3 bases short and J 4 bases short, with 5 bases between. Germline CDR1 and CDR2: SGHAT and FQDESV (reference sequence). This CDR3 has 12 residues. CDR3 in amino acids: CASSFRPDTQYF. CDR3 nucleotide sequence: TGTGCCAGCAGCTTCCGTCCAGATACGCAGTATTTT.

The genes are TRBV5-5 and TRBJ1-4, with a weak D call TRBD1 (5 bases). Germline assignment: CDR1 SGHKS and CDR2 YYEKEE (reference sequence). The CDR3 has 15 amino acids. V was pared by 5 bases and J by 7 bases, with 18 bases between. The CDR3 region has the DNA TGTGCCAGCAGATCCCGGGACCCCGGTGGTGAAAAACTGTTTTTT. It translates to CASRSRDPGGEKLFF.

The chain couples TRBV5-4 to TRBJ2-3; 8 nucleotides align to TRBD2. The CDR3 is 16 residues long. From germline, CDR1 is SGHNT and CDR2 YYREEE (reference sequence). V lost 4 bases and J lost 4; bases outside the gene matches: 11. The CDR3 region has the DNA TGTGCCAGCAGCCCAACGAGCGGGAGTGTCGCAGATACGCAGTATTTT. Translation gives CASSPTSGSVADTQYF.

This clone was counted once. CDR3: CASSDSYEQYF. As DNA, the CDR3 is TGCGCCAGCAGCGACTCCTACGAGCAGTACTTC. J is TRBJ2-7 and V is TRBV5-1; no clear D. The CDR3 length is 11 residues. The germline gives CDR1 SGHRS, CDR2 YFSETQ. Trimming removed 4 bases from V and 0 bases from J, with 2 bases in between.

The chain employs TRBV6-6 and TRBJ2-5; no reliable D call. V lost 0 bases, J lost 2 bases, and 7 bases lay in between. The CDR3 is 14 amino acids. Germline V gene data show CDR1 as MNHNY and CDR2 as SVGAGI (reference sequence). The CDR3 DNA sequence: TGTGCCAGCAGTTACTCGACTCAACAAGAGACCCAGTACTTC. Its translation is CASSYSTQQETQYF.

The gene calls are TRBV13 and TRBJ2-7; D is unresolved. The CDR3 runs to 19 residues. The germline V gene has CDR1 PRHDT and CDR2 FYEKMQ (reference sequence). V was shortened by 6 bases and J by 0 bases, with 27 bases between the two germline ends. For the CDR3, the DNA is TGTGCCAGCAGACCCGCCTTCGGCAGACGACCTCCCTACTCCTACGAGCAGTACTTC. Amino acid sequence: CASRPAFGRRPPYSYEQYF.

The chain carries TRBV5-8 and TRBJ2-5; D is perhaps TRBD2 (5 bases). V lost 10 bases, J lost 0 bases, and 13 bases lay in between. The germline V gene has CDR1 SGHTS and CDR2 YDEGEE. The CDR3 sequence is 13 residues long. The CDR3 DNA reads TGTGCCGGAAAGGACGGGAACCAAGAGACCCAGTACTTC. Its translation is CAGKDGNQETQYF.

The chain recombines TRBV6-4 with TRBJ2-6; 10 nucleotides match TRBD1. This CDR3 is built from 17 residues. CDR1 and CDR2 (germline): MRHNA, SNTAGT. V lost 6 bases, J lost 2 bases, and 7 bases stayed unmatched. The chain's CDR3 is CASREDRGSTGANVLTF. The CDR3 DNA reads as TGTGCCAGCAGAGAGGACAGGGGGTCGACTGGGGCCAACGTCCTGACTTTC.

CDR3 sequence: CASRPQGLRDSSKNIQYF. CDR3 coding DNA: TGTGCCAGCAGACCTCAGGGCTTGCGGGATTCATCCAAAAACATTCAGTACTTC. V gene TRBV5-6 combines with J gene TRBJ2-4; a possible D gene is TRBD2 (6 bases). The germline V gene has CDR1 SGHDT and CDR2 YYEEEE. The CDR3 length is 18 residues. Trimming cost V 5 bases and J 2 bases, with 23 bases left between them.

The chain joins TRBV5-6 to TRBJ2-3, with TRBD2 matching over 9 bases. V gave up 3 bases and J gave up 6 bases; unmatched junction bases: 5. The CDR3 length is 14 residues. Per the germline V gene, CDR1 is SGHDT and CDR2 is YYEEEE. CDR3 in amino acids: CASSSGLAMDTQYF. DNA of the CDR3: TGTGCCAGCAGCTCGGGACTAGCAATGGATACGCAGTATTTT.

The CDR3 here is CASYTEPDRGLGGYTF. In DNA form, the CDR3 reads TGCGCCAGCTACACCGAACCGGACAGGGGGTTGGGTGGCTACACCTTC. The chain uses TRBV5-1 and TRBJ1-2; TRBD1 aligns across 10 bases. V gave up 7 bases and J gave up 7 bases; unmatched junction bases: 16. Germline V gives CDR1 SGHRS, CDR2 YFSETQ. The CDR3 loop spans 16 amino acids.

The rearrangement links TRBV10-3 to TRBJ2-1, with 14 nucleotides matching TRBD2. Germline CDR1 and CDR2: ENHRY and SYGVKD. With V trimmed by 10 bases and J by 0 bases, 2 bases remained unmatched. This CDR3 contains 15 residues. The CDR3 DNA is TGTGCCACCGGGACTAGCGGGAGCTCCTACAATGAGCAGTTCTTC. It codes for CATGTSGSSYNEQFF.

This chain connects TRBV5-6 to TRBJ2-3, with TRBD1 as a possible D gene (5 bases). The germline gives CDR1 SGHDT, CDR2 YYEEEE. V was cut by 5 bases and J by 1 base, with 17 bases left in between. The CDR3 runs to 16 residues. The CDR3 spells CASSLGLASGTDTQYF. CDR3 DNA: TGTGCCAGCAGTCTGGGGCTGGCTTCCGGCACAGATACGCAGTATTTT.

V and J are TRBV19 and TRBJ1-5, with D unclear. V was pared by 7 bases and J by 0 bases, with 13 bases between. This CDR3 spans 15 amino acids. Germline assignment: CDR1 LNHDA and CDR2 SQIVND (reference sequence). CDR3 amino acids: CASTWQELSNQPQHF. The CDR3 DNA reads as TGTGCCAGTACGTGGCAGGAACTTAGCAATCAGCCCCAGCATTTT.

This clone was seen just once. The V call is TRBV4-3, the J call TRBJ2-1, with D uncertain. CDR1 and CDR2 from the germline V gene are LGHNA and YSLEER. The CDR3 totals 14 residues. Trimming cost V 3 bases and J 9 bases, with 15 bases left between them. The CDR3 coding sequence is TGCGCCAGCAGCCACCGCCTTCGGGTGGGTGAGCAGTTCTTC. Encoded protein: CASSHRLRVGEQFF.

The rearrangement uses TRBV15 and TRBJ1-2; no definite D call. This CDR3 region has 17 residues. Trimming removed 3 bases at V and 2 bases at J, with 19 bases between. Germline assignment: CDR1 LNHNV and CDR2 YYDKDF (reference sequence). CDR3 nucleotides: TGTGCCACCAGCAGTGATCGTGCCCCGAGCCTCAACTATGGCTACACCTTC. Amino acid sequence: CATSSDRAPSLNYGYTF.

The chain combines TRBV5-1 with TRBJ1-2, with a tentative D call TRBD1 (6 bases). This CDR3 is built from 14 residues. V lost 5 bases to trimming and J lost 0 bases, with 11 bases between them. Germline V gives CDR1 SGHRS, CDR2 YFSETQ. The CDR3 region has the DNA TGCGCCAGCAGAGGGGACACTTCTAACTATGGCTACACCTTC. It specifies CASRGDTSNYGYTF.

The chain has TRBV19 and TRBJ1-2, with D unresolved. The germline CDR1 and CDR2 sequences are LNHDA and SQIVND (reference sequence). Trimming shortened V by 7 bases and J by 1 base, and 10 bases separated the two germline ends. This CDR3 has 13 residues. CDR3: CASKKEGNYGYTF. The CDR3 DNA sequence: TGTGCCAGTAAAAAGGAGGGTAACTATGGCTACACCTTC.

The chain carries TRBV7-2 and TRBJ2-3; TRBD1 agrees at 9 bases. This CDR3 spans 15 amino acids. CDR1 SGHTA and CDR2 FQGNSA come from the germline V gene. With 3 bases clipped from V and 1 base from J, the junction kept 2 bases outside the gene matches. CDR3 nucleotide sequence: TGTGCCAGCAGCTTGGGACAGGGCGGCACAGATACGCAGTATTTT. It specifies CASSLGQGGTDTQYF. Full variable domain (missing parts from reference TRBV7-2 and TRBJ2-3): GAGVSQSPSNKVTEKGKDVELRCDPISGHTALYWYRQSLGQGLEFLIYFQGNSAPDKSGLPSDRFSAERTGGSVSTLTIQRTQQEDSAVYLCASSLGQGGTDTQYFGPGTRLTVL.